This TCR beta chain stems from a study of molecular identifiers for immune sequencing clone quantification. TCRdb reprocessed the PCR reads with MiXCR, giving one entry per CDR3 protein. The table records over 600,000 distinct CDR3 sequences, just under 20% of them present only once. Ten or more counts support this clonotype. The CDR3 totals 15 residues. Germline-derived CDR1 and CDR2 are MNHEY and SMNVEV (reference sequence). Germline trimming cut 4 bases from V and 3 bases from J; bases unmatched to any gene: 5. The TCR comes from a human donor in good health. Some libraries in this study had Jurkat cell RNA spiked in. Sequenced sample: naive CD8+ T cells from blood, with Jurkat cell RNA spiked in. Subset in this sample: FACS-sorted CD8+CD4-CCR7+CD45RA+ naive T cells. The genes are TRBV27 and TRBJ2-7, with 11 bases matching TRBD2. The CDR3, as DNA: TGTGCCAGCAGTTCTGCGACTAGCGGGGTCTACGAGCAGTACTTC. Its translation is CASSSATSGVYEQYF.